The clone carrying this TCR gamma chain qualifies as medium-sized. Its specificity is unknown. This CDR3 spans 11 amino acids. Germline V gene lookup returns CDR1 EGSNGY and CDR2 YDSYNSKV. TCRdb re-analyzed the multiplex PCR reads via CATT. The sample holds a few thousand gamma-chain clones, more than 6% seen once. The source of the sample is a study of gamma delta lymphoproliferative disorders and STAT genes. Study-wide findings and caveats: Controls likely had mixed maturation stages, while leukemic cells were mostly terminal effectors.

PBMCs from patients and controls supplied the genomic DNA for sequencing. Controls were healthy adult blood donors matched for age and sex. Called V gene: TRGV2; the J gene was not called. The sequence was collected from a human donor in good health. The sequenced material came from blood. CDR3 sequence reads: CATWDGRGRLF. The CDR3 DNA is TGTGCCACCTGGGACGGCCGGGGGAGGCTCTTT.